A selection of T cell receptor beta chains follows, all from one sample in a study of vaccination and CD4 T cells after COVID-19. One entry per CDR3 protein results from TCRdb running MiXCR on the PCR reads. The sample has approximately 23,000 distinct CDR3 sequences, less than 45% seen once. Antigens of these TCRs are unknown. The sample in question was CD4+ T cells from blood, cultured in vitro, obtained about 7 months after SARS-CoV-2 vaccination. These receptors were taken from a human donor who had recovered from COVID-19. The CDR3 runs from the conserved cysteine through the conserved F or W. The order of the fields is CDR3 length, J gene, D gene, V gene, clone size, CDR3 DNA, CDR3 protein. The D gene is left open where the match is weak. For some rows the clone size is stated as once, few or many, or as a class when expanded; others skip it.

len: 16
j_gene: TRBJ2-1
d_gene: -
v_gene: TRBV7-6
abundance: -
CDR3nt: TGTGCCAGCAGCTTGGTCGGGGAGAGGTATAGGAATGAGCAGTTCTTC
CDR3aa: CASSLVGERYRNEQFF

len: 18
j_gene: TRBJ1-1
d_gene: TRBD1
v_gene: TRBV24-1
abundance: -
CDR3nt: TGTGCCACCAGTGATACTGCCTCCCGCCCGGACAGGGCCTCTGAAGCTTTCTTT
CDR3aa: CATSDTASRPDRASEAFF

len: 14
j_gene: TRBJ2-5
d_gene: -
v_gene: TRBV24-1
abundance: few
CDR3nt: TGTGCCAGCAGTTTTTTAGCAAACCAAGAGACCCAGTACTTC
CDR3aa: CASSFLANQETQYF

len: 15
j_gene: TRBJ1-1
d_gene: -
v_gene: TRBV7-3
abundance: -
CDR3nt: TGTGCCAGCAGCCCAGGGATGGGGGGTACCACTGAAGCTTTCTTT
CDR3aa: CASSPGMGGTTEAFF

len: 13
j_gene: TRBJ1-1
d_gene: TRBD1
v_gene: TRBV2
abundance: -
CDR3nt: TGTGCCAGCAGAGTACAGGGGTTAACTGAAGCTTTCTTT
CDR3aa: CASRVQGLTEAFF

len: 13
j_gene: TRBJ2-3
d_gene: TRBD1
v_gene: TRBV29-1
abundance: few
CDR3nt: TGCAGCGTTGCTAGGCAGGGGGCCAATACGCAGTATTTT
CDR3aa: CSVARQGANTQYF

len: 15
j_gene: TRBJ1-1
d_gene: -
v_gene: TRBV6-5
abundance: few
CDR3nt: TGTGCCAGCAGTTACTCTGGCACCCTGAACACTGAAGCTTTCTTT
CDR3aa: CASSYSGTLNTEAFF

len: 17
j_gene: TRBJ1-2
d_gene: TRBD1
v_gene: TRBV20-1
abundance: -
CDR3nt: TGCAGTGCCAGTCGCGACAGGGGATCGTTCCCTAACTATGGCTACACCTTC
CDR3aa: CSASRDRGSFPNYGYTF

len: 13
j_gene: TRBJ1-5
d_gene: -
v_gene: TRBV12-3/TRBV12-4
abundance: -
CDR3nt: TGTGCCAGCAGTGGGACCTTTGGCCAGCCCCAGCATTTT
CDR3aa: CASSGTFGQPQHF

len: 16
j_gene: TRBJ1-6
d_gene: TRBD1
v_gene: TRBV27
abundance: -
CDR3nt: TGTGCCAGCAGTTTATTCTGGGACAGGGCTTATTCACCCCTCCACTTT
CDR3aa: CASSLFWDRAYSPLHF

len: 14
j_gene: TRBJ1-1
d_gene: -
v_gene: TRBV6-5
abundance: -
CDR3nt: TGTGCCAGCAGTTTGTCAGGGGAGGACACTGAAGCTTTCTTT
CDR3aa: CASSLSGEDTEAFF

len: 11
j_gene: TRBJ2-5
d_gene: -
v_gene: TRBV19
abundance: -
CDR3nt: TGTGCCAGTAGTATAGCGGAGACCCAGTACTTC
CDR3aa: CASSIAETQYF

len: 16
j_gene: TRBJ2-3
d_gene: TRBD2
v_gene: TRBV7-6
abundance: -
CDR3nt: TGTGCCAGCAGCTTGGGGGTGGCGGGGGGGCAAGATACGCAGTATTTT
CDR3aa: CASSLGVAGGQDTQYF

len: 16
j_gene: TRBJ2-3
d_gene: TRBD2
v_gene: TRBV11-3
abundance: -
CDR3nt: TGTGCCAGCAGCCCCACCTCAGCGGGAGGGGCATATACGCAGTATTTT
CDR3aa: CASSPTSAGGAYTQYF

len: 17
j_gene: TRBJ2-5
d_gene: -
v_gene: TRBV21-1
abundance: -
CDR3nt: TGTGCCAGCAGCAAAGTCCCGGCGGGAGTGAAACAAGAGACCCAGTACTTC
CDR3aa: CASSKVPAGVKQETQYF

len: 14
j_gene: TRBJ2-7
d_gene: -
v_gene: TRBV7-2
abundance: few
CDR3nt: TGTGCCAGCAACGCGGACGGGAGCTCCTACGAGCAGTACTTC
CDR3aa: CASNADGSSYEQYF

len: 15
j_gene: TRBJ1-1
d_gene: TRBD1
v_gene: TRBV29-1
abundance: -
CDR3nt: TGCAGCGTCCCTCAATTTCAGGGGGGGCATACTGAAGCTTTCTTT
CDR3aa: CSVPQFQGGHTEAFF

len: 12
j_gene: TRBJ2-7
d_gene: -
v_gene: TRBV11-2
abundance: -
CDR3nt: TGTGCCAGCAGCTTAGGGTCGCAGATACAGTACTTC
CDR3aa: CASSLGSQIQYF

len: 13
j_gene: TRBJ2-1
d_gene: TRBD2
v_gene: TRBV20-1
abundance: -
CDR3nt: TGCAGTTCTCCCCCGGGGGGAGACAATGAGCAGTTCTTC
CDR3aa: CSSPPGGDNEQFF

len: 15
j_gene: TRBJ2-1
d_gene: -
v_gene: TRBV7-9
abundance: few
CDR3nt: TGTGCCAGCAGCTCCGGGGAGACGTCCTACAATGAGCAGTTCTTC
CDR3aa: CASSSGETSYNEQFF

len: 16
j_gene: TRBJ2-5
d_gene: TRBD1
v_gene: TRBV11-2
abundance: -
CDR3nt: TGTGCCAGCAGCTTAGGGGATCAGGGGGAGCAGGAGACCCAGTACTTC
CDR3aa: CASSLGDQGEQETQYF

len: 13
j_gene: TRBJ2-5
d_gene: -
v_gene: TRBV20-1
abundance: few
CDR3nt: TGCAGTGCTAGACCGGCGGGGAGAGAGACCCAGTACTTC
CDR3aa: CSARPAGRETQYF

len: 11
j_gene: TRBJ2-7
d_gene: -
v_gene: TRBV29-1
abundance: few
CDR3nt: TGCAGCGCCCTTCTGGCGGTCGAGCAGTACTTC
CDR3aa: CSALLAVEQYF

len: 16
j_gene: TRBJ2-1
d_gene: TRBD1
v_gene: TRBV20-1
abundance: -
CDR3nt: TGCAGTGCCAAGGGACAGGGGTTCGGCTCCTACAATGAGCAGTTCTTC
CDR3aa: CSAKGQGFGSYNEQFF